The sample holds a few counts of the clone carrying this T cell receptor beta chain. What it binds is unknown. V lost 5 bases to trimming and J lost 5 bases, with 12 bases between them. This CDR3 comprises 12 residues. Per the germline V gene, CDR1 is SQVTM and CDR2 is ANQGSEA. This sample stems from a study of T-cell reconstitution after alpha-beta-depleted transplantation in children. Study-level results: Several hundred graft clones that had expanded were reportedly the source of alpha-beta T cells about two months after transplant. At day 60, the high TCRbeta diversity found in some patients originated from recipient T cells and thymic progenitors that had survived. Hyperexpanded clones declined; after one year, newly produced T cells mostly supplied diversity.

For TCRbeta, the library was prepared with unique molecular identifiers. TCRdb re-analysed the PCR reads in MiXCR, keeping a single row per CDR3 protein. The sample records 450,000 to 600,000 distinct CDR3 sequences, 10% to 15% being singletons. The sample consisted of PBMCs, mostly from graft donor cells, taken 360 days after TCRalphabeta/CD19-depleted stem cell transplant. The TCR originated in a male patient younger than 18 who had a stem cell transplant for acute myeloid leukemia, so the T cells may come from the graft donor. V and J are TRBV29-1 and TRBJ1-1, with no clear D. CDR3 sequence: CSVLTVGTEAFF. The DNA of the CDR3 is TGCAGCGTTTTAACTGTGGGAACTGAAGCTTTCTTT.